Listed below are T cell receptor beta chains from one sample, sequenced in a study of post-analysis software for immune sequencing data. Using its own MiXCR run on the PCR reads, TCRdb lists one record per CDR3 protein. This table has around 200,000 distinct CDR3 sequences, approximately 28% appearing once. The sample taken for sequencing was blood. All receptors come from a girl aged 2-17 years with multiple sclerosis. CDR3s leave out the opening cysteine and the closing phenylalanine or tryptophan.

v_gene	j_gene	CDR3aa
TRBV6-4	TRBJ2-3	ASSPGRPDTQY
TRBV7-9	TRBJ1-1	ASSSSGGAEAF
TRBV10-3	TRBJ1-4	AISGTGGEKLF
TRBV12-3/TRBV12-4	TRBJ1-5	ASRNHLGQPQH
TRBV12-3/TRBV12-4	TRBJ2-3	ASRTRSRNTQY
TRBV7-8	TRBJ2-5	ASSFGLAGSSYGQY
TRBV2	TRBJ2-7	ASREQREEYEQY
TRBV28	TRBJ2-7	ASSFSGAPYEQY
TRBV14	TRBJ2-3	ASSPRRAGQGSDTQY
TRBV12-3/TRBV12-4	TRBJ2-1	ASSLYRGPTGEQF
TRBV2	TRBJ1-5	ASSEGLPRSNQPQH
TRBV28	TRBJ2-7	ASSLSAYEQY
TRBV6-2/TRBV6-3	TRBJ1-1	ASITSRGTEAF
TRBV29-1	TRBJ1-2	SVEKGDYGYT